These 8 T cell receptor beta chains came from one sample sequenced in a study of blood T cell repertoires in COVID-19. Here immunoSEQ multiplex PCR was the method, and the copy in TCRdb shows in-frame clones only, minus some. The sample gives around 400,000 clones, 70% to 90% of which show up once; approximately 1.5% is in the top ten. Sequencing was performed on PBMCs or T cells enriched from blood (not recorded which). Every receptor here comes from a woman aged 18-29 years who had been exposed to COVID-19.

The chain has TRBV2 and TRBJ1-2; D gene unclear. Trimming stripped 2 bases from V and 4 bases from J, with 8 bases between. The CDR3 is 13 amino acids. The germline V gene encodes CDR1 SNHLY and CDR2 FYNNEI. For the CDR3, the DNA is TGTGCCAGCAGTGAATACACAGCCTATGGCTACACCTTC. It codes for CASSEYTAYGYTF.

In this sample, this clone turned up once. V is TRBV7-9 and J is TRBJ1-4, with D hard to call. V lost 0 bases to trimming and J lost 5 bases, with 4 bases between them. CDR1 is SEHNR, CDR2 FQNEAQ, per germline (reference sequence). The CDR3 loop spans 13 amino acids. The DNA of the CDR3 is TGTGCCAGCAGCTTAGCTCAAAATGAAAAACTGTTTTTT. Translated: CASSLAQNEKLFF.

The chain uses TRBV6-2 or TRBV6-3 and TRBJ1-4, with a tentative D call TRBD1 (5 bases). This CDR3 comprises 15 residues. V lost 6 bases, J lost 7 bases, and 18 bases lay in between. CDR1 is MNHEY and CDR2 is SVGEGT in the germline V gene. The DNA for the CDR3 is TGTGCCAGCAGCCGAAATCGGGCCGGGGGTGAAAAACTGTTTTTT. Its protein is CASSRNRAGGEKLFF.

This clone is a singleton in its sample. The V and J genes are TRBV28 and TRBJ2-2; D perhaps matches TRBD1 (5 bases). Germline CDR1 MDHEN, CDR2 SYDVKM. The CDR3 has 18 residues. The V and J ends lost 4 bases and 6 bases respectively, with 24 bases between them. This CDR3 reads CASSSPPFREPSAGELFF. The CDR3 nucleotides read TGTGCCAGCAGTTCCCCGCCCTTCAGGGAACCCTCAGCCGGGGAGCTGTTTTTT. The full variable domain, in which reference TRBV28 and TRBJ2-2 provide the parts outside the CDR3, is DVKVTQSSRYLVKRTGEKVFLECVQDMDHENMFWYRQDPGLGLRLIYFSYDVKMKEKGDIPEGYSVSREKKERFSLILESASTNQTSMYLCASSSPPFREPSAGELFFGEGSRLTVL.

The rearrangement joins TRBV5-4 to TRBJ2-7, with D possibly matching TRBD1 (6 bases). Trimming cost V 4 bases and J 4 bases, with 9 bases left between them. This CDR3 comprises 12 residues. Germline V gives CDR1 SGHNT, CDR2 YYREEE (reference sequence). CDR3 region: CASSQDSYEQYF. DNA for the CDR3: TGTGCCAGCAGCCAGGACAGTTACGAGCAGTACTTC.

This chain connects TRBV2 to TRBJ2-3; 11 bases are shared with TRBD2. From germline, CDR1 is SNHLY and CDR2 FYNNEI. The junction had 2 bases not matched to a gene; V was cut back by 5 bases and J by 1 base. This CDR3 comprises 15 residues. For the CDR3, the DNA is TGTGCCAGCAGTTTACTAGCGGGAGGCACAGATACGCAGTATTTT. Its protein is CASSLLAGGTDTQYF.

The chain couples TRBV30 to TRBJ2-2, with TRBD2 matching over 10 bases. The CDR3 has 15 amino acids. CDR1 GTSNPN and CDR2 SVGIG come from the germline V gene (reference sequence). V trimming: 3 bases; J trimming: 5 bases; junction bases outside the gene matches: 6. The CDR3 DNA reads as TGTGCCTGGAGCCCGGGACTAGCGAGAACCGGGGAGCTGTTTTTT. Translating gives CAWSPGLARTGELFF.

The V and J genes are TRBV6-5 and TRBJ1-1; TRBD1 aligns across 10 bases. The CDR3 sequence is 16 residues long. CDR1 and CDR2 from the germline V gene are MNHEY and SVGAGI. With V trimmed by 0 bases and J by 4 bases, 5 bases remained unmatched. CDR3 DNA: TGTGCCAGCAGTTACTCCCCGGACAGGGGGGGCACTGAAGCTTTCTTT. The encoded protein is CASSYSPDRGGTEAFF.